The following is a T cell receptor (beta chain) sequence with its context. The antigen is undetermined. This sample is drawn from a study of STAT5B mutations in CD4+ large granular lymphocyte leukemia. TCRdb's copy holds only in-frame clones and misses some; the assay was immunoSEQ multiplex PCR. The sample lists around 21,000 clones; around 75% were seen once. V lost 5 bases, J lost 4 bases, and 8 bases stayed unmatched. The CDR3 covers 16 residues. Germline values: CDR1 SGHTA, CDR2 FQGNSA. General observations from the study: Main leukemic clonotypes were patient-specific, but roughly 25% appeared at low frequency elsewhere.

The chain recombines TRBV7-2 with TRBJ2-1; 10 bases match TRBD1. The clonotype comes from a human donor in good health. Source material: CD4+ T cells from blood buffy coats. Here the CDR3 reads CASSPNRQGAYNEQFF. CDR3 nucleotides: TGTGCCAGCAGCCCGAACCGACAGGGGGCGTACAATGAGCAGTTCTTC.